The 14 T cell receptor beta chains presented below share a single source sample, sequenced in a study of neoadjuvant anti-PD-1 for oral cavity cancer. Some clones are missing from TCRdb's copy, which holds only in-frame ones; the method was immunoSEQ multiplex PCR. The sample holds roughly 16,000 clones; 66% are singletons and the top ten take roughly 3.1%. This sample comprised PBMCs, obtained before nivolumab (anti-PD-1) treatment. These receptors came from a person aged 35-80 years with oral cavity squamous cell carcinoma.

This sequence joins TRBV2 and TRBJ1-1, with 9 bases identical to TRBD1. This CDR3 region has 15 residues. J lost 2 bases, V lost 7 bases, and 8 bases had no gene match. The germline V gene encodes CDR1 SNHLY and CDR2 FYNNEI. For the CDR3, the DNA is TGTGCCAGCACCAAGGGGGGACAGGGAAACACTGAAGCTTTCTTT. Its protein product is CASTKGGQGNTEAFF. The full variable domain, in which reference TRBV2 and TRBJ1-1 provide the parts outside the CDR3, is EPEVTQTPSHQVTQMGQEVILRCVPISNHLYFYWYRQILGQKVEFLVSFYNNEISEKSEIFDDQFSVERPDGSNFTLKIRSTKLEDSAMYFCASTKGGQGNTEAFFGQGTRLTVV.

In its sample, this clone was seen once. This chain links TRBV5-1 with TRBJ2-3, with 7 bases lining up with TRBD1. The germline gives CDR1 SGHRS, CDR2 YFSETQ. With 10 bases clipped from V and 3 bases from J, the junction kept 8 bases outside the gene matches. CDR3 length: 13 amino acids. The CDR3 is CASREGATDTQYF. For the CDR3, the DNA is TGCGCCTCCCGTGAGGGGGCGACAGATACGCAGTATTTT.

The J gene is TRBJ1-4, the V gene TRBV20-1; D unclear. CDR1 DFQATT and CDR2 SNEGSKA come from the germline V gene (reference sequence). CDR3 size: 11 residues. Deletions cut 3 bases from V and 8 bases from J, with 7 bases between. This CDR3 is CSARTAEKLFF. CDR3 DNA: TGCAGTGCTAGGACGGCCGAAAAACTGTTTTTT.

This clone was picked up a small number of times. J is TRBJ2-3 and V is TRBV7-2; D may be TRBD1 (5 bases). Trimming removed 0 bases from V and 8 bases from J, with 12 bases in between. Germline CDR1 SGHTA, CDR2 FQGNSA. The CDR3 extends over 14 amino acids. CDR3 sequence (DNA): TGTGCCAGCAGCTTAGCCCCAGGGCAGGGTACGCAGTATTTT. This codes for CASSLAPGQGTQYF.

This clone was counted once. This chain joins TRBV27 and TRBJ2-1, with 14 bases fitting TRBD2. The CDR3 length is 16 residues. V dropped 6 bases and J dropped 6; count of bases not matched to a gene: 7. The germline V gene encodes CDR1 MNHEY and CDR2 SMNVEV (reference sequence). The CDR3 spells CASRGAGTSGSNEQFF. CDR3 DNA sequence: TGTGCCAGCAGAGGGGCCGGGACTAGCGGGAGCAATGAGCAGTTCTTC.

The J gene is TRBJ2-5, the V gene TRBV4-2; the D gene could be TRBD1 or TRBD2 (5 bases each). V was cut by 2 bases and J by 3 bases, with 13 bases left in between. The CDR3 has 15 residues. Germline CDR1 is LGHNA and CDR2 is YNFKEQ. The CDR3 protein is CASSQFRDGEETQYF. Here the CDR3 DNA reads TGTGCCAGCAGCCAATTCCGGGACGGGGAAGAGACCCAGTACTTC.

This clone occurred a few times. The chain combines TRBV5-1 with TRBJ2-1, with 12 bases fitting TRBD2. The germline gives CDR1 SGHRS, CDR2 YFSETQ. V lost 4 bases, J lost 3 bases, and 2 bases stayed unmatched. CDR3 length equals 15 residues. The CDR3: CASSQGLAGYNEQFF. In nucleotides, the CDR3 is TGCGCCAGCAGCCAGGGACTAGCGGGCTACAATGAGCAGTTCTTC.

The J gene is TRBJ2-7, the V gene TRBV9; either TRBD1 or TRBD2 may supply D (5 bases each). CDR1 is SGDLS and CDR2 is YYNGEE in the germline V gene. The CDR3 consists of 14 residues. V was trimmed by 0 bases and J by 0 bases, leaving 7 bases between them. CDR3 nucleotide sequence: TGTGCCAGCAGCGTAGGGGGGAGCTCCTACGAGCAGTACTTC. Encoded protein: CASSVGGSSYEQYF. The whole variable domain, filled in from reference TRBV9 and TRBJ2-7, reads DSGVTQTPKHLITATGQRVTLRCSPRSGDLSVYWYQQSLDQGLQFLIQYYNGEERAKGNILERFSAQQFPDLHSELNLSSLELGDSALYFCASSVGGSSYEQYFGPGTRLTVT.

This chain links TRBV7-9 with TRBJ1-2, with D uncertain. This CDR3 has 13 residues. Germline V gives CDR1 SEHNR, CDR2 FQNEAQ (reference sequence). The germline V and J ends were trimmed by 5 bases and 4 bases, with 11 bases remaining between them. Here the CDR3 reads CASSRVGLYGYTF. CDR3 nucleotide sequence: TGTGCCAGCAGCCGCGTGGGCCTCTATGGCTACACCTTC.

The rearrangement joins TRBV19 to TRBJ1-5; D not resolved. Germline CDR1 reads LNHDA; CDR2 reads SQIVND (reference sequence). The ends were cut back, 5 bases at V and 2 bases at J, with 7 bases in the middle. The CDR3 is 13 amino acids. This CDR3 is CASSGLRNQPQHF. Here the CDR3 DNA reads TGTGCCAGTAGTGGACTGCGCAATCAGCCCCAGCATTTT.

The rearrangement joins TRBV5-1 to TRBJ2-6, with D maybe TRBD1 (6 bases). Germline CDR1 reads SGHRS; CDR2 reads YFSETQ. V lost 0 bases, J lost 2 bases, and 12 bases lay in between. The CDR3 contains 17 residues. This CDR3 is CASSLEPGVTGANVLTF. The CDR3 DNA reads TGCGCCAGCAGCTTGGAGCCAGGGGTAACTGGGGCCAACGTCCTGACTTTC.

This clone came up once. The chain couples TRBV7-8 to TRBJ2-7; 7 bases are shared with TRBD1. Germline CDR1 reads SGHVS; CDR2 reads FQNEAQ. The CDR3 has 17 residues. Trimming took 5 bases from V and 3 from J; bases not matched to a gene: 16. CDR3 sequence reads: CASSLPSRTGKNYEQYF. The CDR3 nucleotides read TGTGCCAGCAGCCTCCCATCCCGGACAGGAAAGAACTACGAGCAGTACTTC.

In its sample, this clone was seen a few times. The chain is built from TRBV15 and TRBJ2-7; weak D call: TRBD2 (6 bases). Germline V gives CDR1 LNHNV, CDR2 YYDKDF (reference sequence). The CDR3 is 12 residues long. The V end was cut by 5 bases, the J end by 5 bases, with 10 bases between. CDR3 loop: CATSLWGDEQYF. For the CDR3, the DNA is TGTGCCACCAGCCTTTGGGGGGACGAGCAGTACTTC.

This clone was seen just once. The chain carries TRBV6-5 and TRBJ2-7; D not resolved. V was pared by 0 bases and J by 9 bases, with 6 bases between. Germline CDR1 reads MNHEY; CDR2 reads SVGAGI. This CDR3 is built from 11 residues. CDR3 sequence reads: CASSYSGTQYF. CDR3 in DNA: TGTGCCAGCAGTTACTCTGGAACGCAGTACTTC.